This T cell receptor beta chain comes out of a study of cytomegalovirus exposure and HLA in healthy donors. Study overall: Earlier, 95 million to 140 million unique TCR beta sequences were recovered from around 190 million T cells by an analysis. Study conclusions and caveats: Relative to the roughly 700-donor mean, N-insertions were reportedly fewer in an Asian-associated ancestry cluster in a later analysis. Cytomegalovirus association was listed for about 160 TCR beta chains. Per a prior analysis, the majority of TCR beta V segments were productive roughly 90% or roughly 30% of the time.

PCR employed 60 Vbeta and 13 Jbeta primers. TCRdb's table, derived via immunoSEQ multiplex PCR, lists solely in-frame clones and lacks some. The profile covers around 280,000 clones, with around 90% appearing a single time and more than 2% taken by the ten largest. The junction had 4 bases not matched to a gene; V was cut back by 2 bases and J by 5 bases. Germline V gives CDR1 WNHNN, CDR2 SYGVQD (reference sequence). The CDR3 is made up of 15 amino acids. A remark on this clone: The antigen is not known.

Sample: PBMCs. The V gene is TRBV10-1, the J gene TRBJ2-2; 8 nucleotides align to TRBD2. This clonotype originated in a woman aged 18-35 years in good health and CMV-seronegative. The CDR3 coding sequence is TGCGCCAGCAGTGAGGGAATAGCGGGGACCGGGGAGCTGTTTTTT. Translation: CASSEGIAGTGELFF.